These T cell receptor beta chains were read from a single sample in a study of blood T cell repertoires in COVID-19. Produced via immunoSEQ multiplex PCR; TCRdb's table is partial and in-frame only. The data contain about 360,000 clones, 65% to 85% of them singletons. The material sequenced was peripheral blood. All receptors come from a man younger than 45 with active or convalescent COVID-19. Each CDR3 is given with its conserved first and last residue. A D gene is named only where the DNA matches it firmly. Some rows mark clone size as missing; the rest say once, few, many or name a class of expanded clone.

v_call,clone_size,d_call,j_call,cdr3_aa,cdr3_nt
TRBV28,many,TRBD2,TRBJ2-1,CASRREGEQFF,TGTGCCAGCAGGCGGGAGGGTGAGCAGTTCTTC
TRBV6-6,NA,NA,TRBJ2-4,CASSYPSGDRIQYF,TGTGCCAGCAGTTACCCCTCCGGAGATCGCATTCAGTACTTC
TRBV19,NA,TRBD1,TRBJ1-4,CASSRMGQGKGSEKLFF,TGTGCCAGTAGTAGGATGGGACAGGGGAAGGGGAGTGAAAAACTGTTTTTT
TRBV10-3,NA,NA,TRBJ2-2,CAISGLGSGNTGELFF,TGTGCCATCAGTGGACTTGGTAGCGGGAACACCGGGGAGCTGTTTTTT
TRBV2,NA,TRBD2,TRBJ2-1,CASSSGAYNEQFF,TGTGCCAGCAGTAGCGGGGCATACAATGAGCAGTTCTTC
TRBV30,NA,TRBD2,TRBJ2-7,CAWSGGGSSYEQYF,TGTGCCTGGAGTGGCGGGGGGAGCTCCTACGAGCAGTACTTC
TRBV5-1,NA,TRBD2,TRBJ2-3,CASSLGLAGVSTDTQYF,TGCGCCAGCAGCTTAGGACTAGCGGGGGTCAGCACAGATACGCAGTATTTT
TRBV6-6,many,NA,TRBJ2-7,CASSPDIYEQYF,TGTGCCAGCAGTCCGGACATCTACGAGCAGTACTTC
TRBV10-3,NA,TRBD1,TRBJ1-1,CAISEPGQGLNTEAFF,TGTGCCATCAGTGAACCGGGACAGGGGTTGAACACTGAAGCTTTCTTT
TRBV5-6,NA,NA,TRBJ2-7,CASSLGSPHEQYF,TGTGCCAGCAGCTTGGGGAGCCCCCACGAGCAGTACTTC
TRBV4-1,NA,TRBD2,TRBJ2-5,CASSQERTRKETQYF,TGCGCCAGCAGCCAAGAACGGACTAGAAAAGAGACCCAGTACTTC
TRBV11-2,NA,TRBD1,TRBJ2-7,CASSPGTGDHSYEQYF,TGTGCCAGCAGCCCGGGGACAGGGGACCATTCCTACGAGCAGTACTTC
TRBV24-1,NA,TRBD2,TRBJ2-2,CATSDPGLAGGSGELFF,TGTGCCACCAGTGACCCTGGACTAGCGGGCGGGTCCGGGGAGCTGTTTTTT
TRBV30,NA,NA,TRBJ1-6,CAWSGGGGSPLHF,TGTGCCTGGAGTGGCGGGGGAGGGTCACCCCTCCACTTT
TRBV30,NA,NA,TRBJ1-1,CAWSSGVDTEAFF,TGTGCCTGGAGTTCGGGAGTAGACACTGAAGCTTTCTTT
TRBV5-1,NA,TRBD1,TRBJ1-1,CASSLQQGENTEAFF,TGCGCCAGCAGCCTACAACAGGGGGAGAACACTGAAGCTTTCTTT